This TCR beta chain was identified in a study of T cell responses to AZD1222 COVID-19 vaccine. TCRdb's copy holds only in-frame clones and misses some; the assay was immunoSEQ multiplex PCR. The repertoire holds 90,000 or so clones, about 88% seen once, with 15% to 20% in the top ten. V lost 5 bases to trimming and J lost 4 bases, with 9 bases between them. The CDR3 is made up of 12 amino acids. This clonotype originated in an adult in good health. This chain connects TRBV12-3 or TRBV12-4 to TRBJ2-7, with TRBD1 as a possible D gene (6 bases). This material consisted of peripheral blood, taken on day 0 of AZD1222 vaccination. The CDR3 coding sequence is TGTGCCAGCAGTGCAACAGGGTACGAGCAGTACTTC. This encodes CASSATGYEQYF.